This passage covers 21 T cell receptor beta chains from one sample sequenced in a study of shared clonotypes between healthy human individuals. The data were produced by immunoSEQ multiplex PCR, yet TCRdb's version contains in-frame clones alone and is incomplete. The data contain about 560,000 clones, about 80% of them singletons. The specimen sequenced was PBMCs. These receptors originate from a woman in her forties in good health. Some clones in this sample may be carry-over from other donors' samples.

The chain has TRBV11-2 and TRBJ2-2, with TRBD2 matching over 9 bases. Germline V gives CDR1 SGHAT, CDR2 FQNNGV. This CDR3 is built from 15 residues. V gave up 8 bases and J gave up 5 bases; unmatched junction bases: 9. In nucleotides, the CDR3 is TGTGCCAGCGGTCGAGTAGCGGGAGAAACCGGGGAGCTGTTTTTT. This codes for CASGRVAGETGELFF.

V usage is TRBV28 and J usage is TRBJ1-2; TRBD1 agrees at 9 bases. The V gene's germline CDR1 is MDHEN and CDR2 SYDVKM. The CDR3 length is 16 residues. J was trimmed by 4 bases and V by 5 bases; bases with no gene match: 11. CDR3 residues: CASSVQQGAGTYGYTF. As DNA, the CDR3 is TGTGCCAGCAGTGTGCAACAGGGGGCCGGTACCTATGGCTACACCTTC.

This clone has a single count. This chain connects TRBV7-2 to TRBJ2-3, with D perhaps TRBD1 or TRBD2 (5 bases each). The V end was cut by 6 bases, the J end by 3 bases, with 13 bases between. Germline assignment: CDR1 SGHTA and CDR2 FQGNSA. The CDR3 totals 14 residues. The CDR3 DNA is TGTGCCAGCAGTCTAGAGGGACCGACAGATACGCAGTATTTT. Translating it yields CASSLEGPTDTQYF. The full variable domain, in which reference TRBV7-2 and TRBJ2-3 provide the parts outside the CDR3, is GAGVSQSPSNKVTEKGKDVELRCDPISGHTALYWYRQSLGQGLEFLIYFQGNSAPDKSGLPSDRFSAERTGGSVSTLTIQRTQQEDSAVYLCASSLEGPTDTQYFGPGTRLTVL.

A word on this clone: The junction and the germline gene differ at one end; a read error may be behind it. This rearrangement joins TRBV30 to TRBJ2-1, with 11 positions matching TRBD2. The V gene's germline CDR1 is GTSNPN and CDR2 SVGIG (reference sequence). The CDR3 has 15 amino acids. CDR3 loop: CAWSGTSGPQNERFF. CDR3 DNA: TGCGCCTGGAGTGGGACTAGCGGACCACAGAATGAGCGGTTCTTC. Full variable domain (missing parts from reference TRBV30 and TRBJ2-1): SQTIHQWPATLVQPVGSPLSLECTVEGTSNPNLYWYRQAAGRGLQLLFYSVGIGQISSEVPQNLSASRPQDRQFILSSKKLLLSDSGFYLCAWSGTSGPQNERFFGPGTRLTVL.

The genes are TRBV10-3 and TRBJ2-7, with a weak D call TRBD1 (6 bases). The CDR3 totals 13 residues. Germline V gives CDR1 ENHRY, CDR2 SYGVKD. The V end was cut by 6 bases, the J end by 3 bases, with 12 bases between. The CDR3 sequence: CAISPPGHYEQYF. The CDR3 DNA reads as TGTGCCATCAGCCCTCCGGGACACTACGAGCAGTACTTC.

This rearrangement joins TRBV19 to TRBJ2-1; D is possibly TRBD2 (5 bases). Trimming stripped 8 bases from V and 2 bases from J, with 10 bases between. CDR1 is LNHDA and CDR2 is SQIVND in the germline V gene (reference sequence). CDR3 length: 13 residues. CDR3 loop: CASASGPYNEQFF. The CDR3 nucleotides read TGTGCCAGTGCCAGCGGCCCCTACAATGAGCAGTTCTTC.

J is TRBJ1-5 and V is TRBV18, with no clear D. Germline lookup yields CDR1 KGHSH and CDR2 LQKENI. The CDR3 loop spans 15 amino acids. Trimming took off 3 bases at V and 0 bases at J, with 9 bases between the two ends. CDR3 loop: CASSPDANSNQPQHF. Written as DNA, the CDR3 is TGTGCCAGCTCACCGGACGCGAATAGCAATCAGCCCCAGCATTTT.

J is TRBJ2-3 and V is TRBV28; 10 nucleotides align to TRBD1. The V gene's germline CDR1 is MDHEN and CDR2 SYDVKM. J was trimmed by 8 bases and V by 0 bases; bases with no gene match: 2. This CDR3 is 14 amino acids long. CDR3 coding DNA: TGTGCCAGCAGTTTATGGGGACAGGGGAGTACGCAGTATTTT. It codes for CASSLWGQGSTQYF.

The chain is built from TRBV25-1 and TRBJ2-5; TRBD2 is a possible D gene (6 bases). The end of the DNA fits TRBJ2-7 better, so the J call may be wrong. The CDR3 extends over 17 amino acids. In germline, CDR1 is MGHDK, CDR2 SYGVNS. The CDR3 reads CASSEFRRDLGLYEQYF. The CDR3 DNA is TGTGCCAGCAGTGAATTTCGGCGGGACCTCGGGCTTTACGAGCAGTACTTC.

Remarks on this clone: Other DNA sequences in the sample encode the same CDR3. The chain's CDR3 is CASSLLAGSYNEQFF. In DNA form, the CDR3 reads TGTGCCAGCAGCTTATTAGCGGGGTCCTACAATGAGCAGTTCTTC. The rearrangement links TRBV11-2 to TRBJ2-1; 8 bases agree with TRBD2. This CDR3 region has 15 residues. Per the germline V gene, CDR1 is SGHAT and CDR2 is FQNNGV. Trimming cost V 2 bases and J 1 base; bases outside gene matches: 1.

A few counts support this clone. CDR3 sequence: CASSWGQGVFGELFF. The CDR3 DNA follows: TGTGCCAGCAGTTGGGGACAGGGGGTGTTCGGGGAGCTGTTTTTT. This rearrangement joins TRBV6-5 to TRBJ2-2, with 11 bases matching TRBD1. V shed 4 bases, J shed 7 bases, and the junction held 5 bases outside the gene matches. Germline CDR1 and CDR2: MNHEY and SVGAGI. This CDR3 is 15 amino acids long.

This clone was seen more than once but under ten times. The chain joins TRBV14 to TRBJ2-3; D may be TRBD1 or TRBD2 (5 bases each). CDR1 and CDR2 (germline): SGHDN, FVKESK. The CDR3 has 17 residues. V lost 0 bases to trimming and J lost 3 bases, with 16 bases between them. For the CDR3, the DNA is TGTGCCAGCAGCCAAGATCGAGGGGAGTGGGGAACAGATACGCAGTATTTT. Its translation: CASSQDRGEWGTDTQYF. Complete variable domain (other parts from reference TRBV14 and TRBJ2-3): EAGVTQFPSHSVIEKGQTVTLRCDPISGHDNLYWYRRVMGKEIKFLLHFVKESKQDESGMPNNRFLAERTGGTYSTLKVQPAELEDSGVYFCASSQDRGEWGTDTQYFGPGTRLTVL.

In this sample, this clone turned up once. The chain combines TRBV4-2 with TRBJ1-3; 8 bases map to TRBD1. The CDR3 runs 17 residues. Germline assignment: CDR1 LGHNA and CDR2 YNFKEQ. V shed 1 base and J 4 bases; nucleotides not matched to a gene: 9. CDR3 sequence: CASSQVNPGTGGNTIYF. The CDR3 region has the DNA TGTGCCAGCAGCCAAGTCAACCCCGGGACAGGAGGAAACACCATATATTTT.

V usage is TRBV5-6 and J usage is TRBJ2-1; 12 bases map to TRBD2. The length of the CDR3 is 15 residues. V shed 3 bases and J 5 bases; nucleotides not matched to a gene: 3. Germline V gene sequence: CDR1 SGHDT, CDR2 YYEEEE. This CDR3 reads CASSWGLAGNNEQFF. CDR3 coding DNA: TGTGCCAGCAGCTGGGGACTAGCGGGCAACAATGAGCAGTTCTTC.

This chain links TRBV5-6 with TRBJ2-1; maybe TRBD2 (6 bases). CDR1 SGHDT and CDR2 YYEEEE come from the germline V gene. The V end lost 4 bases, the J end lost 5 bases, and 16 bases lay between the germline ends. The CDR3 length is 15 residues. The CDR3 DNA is TGTGCCAGCAGCCCGTCGGCGGGGTTTAACAATGAGCAGTTCTTC. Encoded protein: CASSPSAGFNNEQFF.

CDR3 sequence: CASSSYRISSGANVLTF. In DNA, the CDR3 is TGTGCCAGCAGTTCTTACAGGATTAGCTCTGGGGCCAACGTCCTGACTTTC. V is TRBV27 and J is TRBJ2-6, with D possibly being TRBD1 (5 bases). V lost 4 bases and J 0 bases, leaving 13 bases between the germline ends. This CDR3 is built from 17 residues. Germline assignment: CDR1 MNHEY and CDR2 SMNVEV (reference sequence).

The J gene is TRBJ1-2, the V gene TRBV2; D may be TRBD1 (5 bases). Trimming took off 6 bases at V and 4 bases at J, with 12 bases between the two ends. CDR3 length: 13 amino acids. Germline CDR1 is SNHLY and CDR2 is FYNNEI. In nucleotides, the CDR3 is TGTGCCAGCAGGAGGGACGGAATCTATGGCTACACCTTC. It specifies CASRRDGIYGYTF.

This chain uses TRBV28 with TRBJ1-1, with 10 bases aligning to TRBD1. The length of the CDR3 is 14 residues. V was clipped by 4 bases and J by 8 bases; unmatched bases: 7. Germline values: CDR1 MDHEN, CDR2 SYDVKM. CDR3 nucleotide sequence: TGTGCCAGCAGTTCGGGACAGGGGCTGATCGAAGCTTTCTTT. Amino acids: CASSSGQGLIEAFF.

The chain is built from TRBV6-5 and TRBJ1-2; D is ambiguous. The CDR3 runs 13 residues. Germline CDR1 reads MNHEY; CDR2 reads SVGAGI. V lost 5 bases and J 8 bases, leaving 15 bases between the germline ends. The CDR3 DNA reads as TGTGCCAGCAGTCCCGGGCCCCGTGGGGGCTACACCTTC. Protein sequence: CASSPGPRGGYTF.

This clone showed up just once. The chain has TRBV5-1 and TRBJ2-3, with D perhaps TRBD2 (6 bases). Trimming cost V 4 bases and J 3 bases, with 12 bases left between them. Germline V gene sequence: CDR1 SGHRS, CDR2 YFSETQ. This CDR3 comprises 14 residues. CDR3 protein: CASSPGRGTDTQYF. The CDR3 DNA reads TGCGCCAGCAGCCCGGGACGGGGGACAGATACGCAGTATTTT.

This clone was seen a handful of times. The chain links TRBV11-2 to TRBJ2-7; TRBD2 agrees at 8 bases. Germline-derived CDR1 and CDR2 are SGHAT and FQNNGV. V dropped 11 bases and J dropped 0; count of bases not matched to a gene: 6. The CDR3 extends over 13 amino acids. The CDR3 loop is CASDSGSSYEQYF. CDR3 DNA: TGTGCCTCAGACAGCGGGAGCTCCTACGAGCAGTACTTC.